Each of the 11 T cell receptor beta chains below was sequenced from the same sample in a study of blood T cell repertoires in COVID-19. This table comes from immunoSEQ multiplex PCR, and its TCRdb copy is limited to in-frame clones, with some not included. The table lists approximately 160,000 clones, about 86% of them singletons, with around 7.8% in the top ten. Specimen: PBMCs or T cells enriched from blood (not recorded which). The receptors stem from a man aged 50 to 60 who had recovered from COVID-19.

The V and J genes are TRBV28 and TRBJ2-2; the match to TRBD1 covers 9 bases. V lost 7 bases, J lost 3 bases, and 6 bases stayed unmatched. This CDR3 is 15 amino acids long. The V gene's germline CDR1 is MDHEN and CDR2 SYDVKM. The CDR3 reads CASTSGQGHTGELFF. The DNA for the CDR3 is TGTGCCAGCACTTCGGGACAGGGACACACCGGGGAGCTGTTTTTT.

J is TRBJ1-6 and V is TRBV7-2; D call uncertain. V gave up 5 bases and J gave up 3 bases, with 11 bases separating them. CDR3 length: 15 amino acids. Germline CDR1 reads SGHTA; CDR2 reads FQGNSA. The CDR3, as DNA: TGTGCCAGCAGCCCCAGGCCAGACTATAATTCACCCCTCCACTTT. Translated: CASSPRPDYNSPLHF.

The chain uses TRBV5-5 and TRBJ2-1; 10 bases fit TRBD1. The trim removed 3 bases at V and 9 bases at J, leaving 12 bases unmatched. The V gene's germline CDR1 is SGHKS and CDR2 YYEKEE (reference sequence). This CDR3 contains 16 residues. The CDR3 loop reads CASSSTDRGLLSEQFF. In DNA form, the CDR3 reads TGTGCCAGCAGCTCTACCGACAGGGGGCTGTTGAGTGAGCAGTTCTTC.

The CDR3 nucleotides read TGTGCCAGCAGCTCCCGGACTATCCAAGAGACCCAGTACTTC. Translated: CASSSRTIQETQYF. This chain connects TRBV11-2 to TRBJ2-5; possibly TRBD2 for D (6 bases). Germline V lookup: CDR1 SGHAT, CDR2 FQNNGV. This CDR3 region has 14 residues. The ends were cut back, 4 bases at V and 1 base at J, with 10 bases in the middle.

This chain connects TRBV10-2 to TRBJ1-5, with D tentatively TRBD1 (5 bases). Deletions cut 6 bases from V and 4 bases from J, with 13 bases between. The CDR3 length is 14 residues. Germline CDR1 WSHSY, CDR2 SAAADI. CDR3 nucleotide sequence: TGCGCCAGCAGAGACCTTCCAGGGAATCAGCCCCAGCATTTT. Its translation is CASRDLPGNQPQHF.

The gene calls are TRBV5-1 and TRBJ2-2, with TRBD1 matching 8 bases. This CDR3 is 16 amino acids long. The V gene's germline CDR1 is SGHRS and CDR2 YFSETQ. The trim removed 2 bases at V and 3 bases at J, leaving 6 bases unmatched. The chain's CDR3 is CASSLTDRVHTGELFF. CDR3 nucleotides: TGCGCCAGCAGCTTAACGGACAGGGTTCACACCGGGGAGCTGTTTTTT.

The chain employs TRBV5-1 and TRBJ2-5; D may be TRBD2 (5 bases). Germline V gene lookup returns CDR1 SGHRS and CDR2 YFSETQ. The germline V and J ends were trimmed by 5 bases and 5 bases, with 13 bases remaining between them. CDR3 length: 13 residues. This CDR3 reads CASRPDSGETQYF. The CDR3 nucleotides read TGCGCCAGCAGACCGGACTCCGGGGAGACCCAGTACTTC.

The rearrangement uses TRBV10-2 and TRBJ1-6, with 11 bases lining up with TRBD1. CDR3 length: 14 residues. The V gene end was trimmed by 7 bases and the J gene end by 10 bases; junction bases not matched to a gene: 6. The germline gives CDR1 WSHSY, CDR2 SAAADI. CDR3 in amino acids: CASTGQGAQSPLHF. CDR3 DNA sequence: TGCGCCAGCACTGGACAGGGGGCTCAATCACCCCTCCACTTT.

In this sample, this clone turned up a few times. The chain has TRBV5-1 and TRBJ2-1, with a tentative D call TRBD1 (6 bases). In germline, CDR1 is SGHRS, CDR2 YFSETQ. The CDR3 spans 16 residues. V lost 0 bases, J lost 5 bases, and 15 bases lay in between. Here the CDR3 DNA reads TGCGCCAGCAGCTTGGGGGGGCTAGCAGCCGACAATGAGCAGTTCTTC. The encoded protein is CASSLGGLAADNEQFF.

The chain is built from TRBV4-2 and TRBJ1-1; the match to TRBD1 covers 9 bases. CDR1 is LGHNA, CDR2 YNFKEQ, per germline. The CDR3 runs to 16 residues. V shed 1 base and J 4 bases; nucleotides not matched to a gene: 7. The DNA of the CDR3 is TGTGCCAGCAGCCAAGGTACAGGGGGCTTTGCCACTGAAGCTTTCTTT. This encodes CASSQGTGGFATEAFF.

J is TRBJ2-1 and V is TRBV9; possibly TRBD1 for D (9 bases). Trimming left V 0 bases short and J 9 bases short, with 19 bases between. CDR1 and CDR2 from the germline V gene are SGDLS and YYNGEE. This CDR3 contains 16 residues. As DNA, the CDR3 is TGTGCCAGCAGCGTAGCCCCGGGGGGGACAGGGTTTGAGCAGTTCTTC. Encoded protein: CASSVAPGGTGFEQFF.